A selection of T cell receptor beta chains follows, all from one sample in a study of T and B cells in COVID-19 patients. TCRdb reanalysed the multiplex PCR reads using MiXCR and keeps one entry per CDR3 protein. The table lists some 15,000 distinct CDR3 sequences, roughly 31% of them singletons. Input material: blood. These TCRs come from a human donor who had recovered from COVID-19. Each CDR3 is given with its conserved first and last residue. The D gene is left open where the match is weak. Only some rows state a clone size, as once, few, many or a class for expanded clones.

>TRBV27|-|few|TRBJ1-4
TGTGCCAGCACCAAAGGGGGTAGGGCGGGGGAAAAACTGTTTTTT
CASTKGGRAGEKLFF
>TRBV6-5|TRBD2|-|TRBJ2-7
TGTGCCAGCAGCCCGGGACTAGCGGGAGACGAGCAGTACTTC
CASSPGLAGDEQYF
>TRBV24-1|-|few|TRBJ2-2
TGTGCCACCAGCCCGGGACACGGGACGGCCGGGGAGCTGTTTTTT
CATSPGHGTAGELFF
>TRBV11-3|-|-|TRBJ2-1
TGTGCCAGCTCGGATAAGAGCTCCTACAATGAGCAGTTCTTC
CASSDKSSYNEQFF
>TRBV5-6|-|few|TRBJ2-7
TGTGCCAGCAGCTTCGTTGGGGAGCAGTACTTC
CASSFVGEQYF
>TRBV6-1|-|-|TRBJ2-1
TGTGCCAGCAGCAAAATAAACTACAATGAGCAGTTCTTC
CASSKINYNEQFF
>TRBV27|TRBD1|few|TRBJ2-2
TGTGCCAGCAGTTTAGATTGGGACAGGGCGAACACCGGGGAGCTGTTTTTT
CASSLDWDRANTGELFF
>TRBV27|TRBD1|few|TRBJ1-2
TGTGCCAGCAGTCCAGGGGGTTATGGCTACACCTTC
CASSPGGYGYTF
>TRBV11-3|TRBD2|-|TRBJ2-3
TGTGCCAGCAGCGCGGCGTCCGAAAGACTAGCGTCCCCTGAGTGGGTAGATACGCAGTATTTT
CASSAASERLASPEWVDTQYF
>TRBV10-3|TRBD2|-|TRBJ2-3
TGTGCCATCAGTGAGTCGACTAGCGGGAGGCCAGATACGCAGTATTTT
CAISESTSGRPDTQYF
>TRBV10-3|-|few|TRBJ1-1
TGTGCCATCAGTGAGTCTGGAGTGGTGAACACTGAAGCTTTCTTT
CAISESGVVNTEAFF
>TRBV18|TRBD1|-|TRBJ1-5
TGTGCCAGCTCACCACCCGGGACAGGCAATCAGCCCCAGCATTTT
CASSPPGTGNQPQHF
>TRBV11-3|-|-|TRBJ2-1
TGTGCCAGCAGCCAAGGTCTGTTCTTC
CASSQGLFF
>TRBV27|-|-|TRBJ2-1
TGTGCCAGCAGTTTATCGGGAGAGTATGAGCAGTTCTTC
CASSLSGEYEQFF
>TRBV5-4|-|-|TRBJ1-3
TGTGCCAGCAGCTTGGACGGAAGCTCTGGAAACACCATATATTTT
CASSLDGSSGNTIYF
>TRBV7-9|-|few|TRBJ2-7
TGTGCCAGCAGCTTTGAGGGCTTGGGCGAGCAGTACTTC
CASSFEGLGEQYF
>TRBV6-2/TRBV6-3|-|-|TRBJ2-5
TGTGCCAGCAGTCGCCCTGAAGAGACCCAGTACTTC
CASSRPEETQYF
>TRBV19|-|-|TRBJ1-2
TGTGCCAGTAGTATCCGGGACACCTATGGCTACACCTTC
CASSIRDTYGYTF
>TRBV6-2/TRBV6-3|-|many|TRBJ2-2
TGTGCCAGCTGCAAAGGGCTAGCCGGCACCGGGGAGCTGTTTTTT
CASCKGLAGTGELFF
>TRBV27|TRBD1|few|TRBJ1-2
TGTGCCAGCAGTTTAACAGGGGTGGATGGCTACACCTTC
CASSLTGVDGYTF
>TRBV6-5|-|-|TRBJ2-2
TGTGCCAGCAGTTCTCACAGGACTACGAACACCGGGGAGCTGTTTTTT
CASSSHRTTNTGELFF
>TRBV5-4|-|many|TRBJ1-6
TGTGCCAGCAGCTTGGCCAGGAGCGAATCACCCCTCCACTTT
CASSLARSESPLHF
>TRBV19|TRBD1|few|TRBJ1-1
TGTGCCAGTAGTGTACAGGGGGCAGGTACTGAAGCTTTCTTT
CASSVQGAGTEAFF
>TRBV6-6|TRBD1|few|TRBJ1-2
TGTGCCAGCAGTTCCATGTCAGGGGGCGCCCGCTGGAACTATGGCTACACCTTC
CASSSMSGGARWNYGYTF
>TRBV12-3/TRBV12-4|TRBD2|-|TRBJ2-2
TGTGCCAGCACCATCAGGGTCCCGCCGGGACTAGCTAGGGGGATCGACACCGGGGAGCTGTTTTTT
CASTIRVPPGLARGIDTGELFF
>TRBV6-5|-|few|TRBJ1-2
TGTGCCAGCAGTTACGGCGGGAGCGGCTATGGCTACACCTTC
CASSYGGSGYGYTF
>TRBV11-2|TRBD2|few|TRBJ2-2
TGTGCCAGCAACAAAGCGGGAGGGGCGGGTGCCGGGGAGCTGTTTTTT
CASNKAGGAGAGELFF
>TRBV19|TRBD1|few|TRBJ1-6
TGTGCCAGTAGTATAGATCGAGTTAATCGGGGACAGCAGAATTCACCCCTCCACTTT
CASSIDRVNRGQQNSPLHF
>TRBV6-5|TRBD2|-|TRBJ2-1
TGTGCCAGCAACCTACTAGCGGGAGGTGGTGAGCAGTTCTTC
CASNLLAGGGEQFF
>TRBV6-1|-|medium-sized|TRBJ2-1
TGTGCCAGCAGTGTAGGCCTTGCGGCTGAGCAGTTCTTC
CASSVGLAAEQFF
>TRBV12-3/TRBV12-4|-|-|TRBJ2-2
TGTGCCAGCAGTTTAATAGGGGGAGAGACCGGGGAGCTGTTTTTT
CASSLIGGETGELFF
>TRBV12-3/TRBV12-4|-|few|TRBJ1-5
TGTGCCAGCAGTTTAGGGCGGTATACGAATCAGCCCCAGCATTTT
CASSLGRYTNQPQHF
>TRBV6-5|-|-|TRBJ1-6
TGTGCCAGCAGTGATAGGGCGTTTTCACCCCTCCACTTT
CASSDRAFSPLHF
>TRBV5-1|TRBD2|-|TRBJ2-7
TGCGCCAGCAGCTTGGCGGGAGGACTGGAGGGTCCCTACGAGCAGTACTTC
CASSLAGGLEGPYEQYF
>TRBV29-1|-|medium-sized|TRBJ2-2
TGCAGCGTCCAGGGGGGAGCCGGGGAGCTGTTTTTT
CSVQGGAGELFF
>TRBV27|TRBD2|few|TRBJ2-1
TGTGCCAGCAGTTTATTTGCCCGGGGACTAGCGCTATACAATGAGCAGTTCTTC
CASSLFARGLALYNEQFF